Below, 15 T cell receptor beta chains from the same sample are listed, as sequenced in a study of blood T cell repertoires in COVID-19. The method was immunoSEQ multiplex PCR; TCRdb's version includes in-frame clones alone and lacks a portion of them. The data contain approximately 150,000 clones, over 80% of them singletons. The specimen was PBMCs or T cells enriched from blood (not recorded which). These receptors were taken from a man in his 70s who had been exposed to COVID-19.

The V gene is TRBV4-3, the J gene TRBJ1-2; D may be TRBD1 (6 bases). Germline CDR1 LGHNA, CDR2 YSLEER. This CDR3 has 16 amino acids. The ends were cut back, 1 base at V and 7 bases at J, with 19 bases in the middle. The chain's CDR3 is CASSQAGAQGRGGYTF. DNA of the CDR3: TGCGCCAGCAGCCAAGCGGGGGCTCAGGGGAGGGGTGGCTACACCTTC.

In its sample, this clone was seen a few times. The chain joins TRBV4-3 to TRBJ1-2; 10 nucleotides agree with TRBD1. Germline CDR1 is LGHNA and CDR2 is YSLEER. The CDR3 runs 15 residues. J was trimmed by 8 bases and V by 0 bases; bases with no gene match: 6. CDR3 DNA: TGCGCCAGCAGCCAAGATCGGACAGGGGGAAGGGGCTACACCTTC. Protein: CASSQDRTGGRGYTF.

The CDR3 loop is CASRSGGGGYTF. The CDR3 DNA reads TGTGCCAGCAGATCAGGGGGCGGAGGCTACACCTTC. The chain carries TRBV2 and TRBJ1-2; 8 bases match TRBD1. Germline values: CDR1 SNHLY, CDR2 FYNNEI. CDR3 length: 12 residues. Trimming took 6 bases from V and 8 from J; bases not matched to a gene: 5.

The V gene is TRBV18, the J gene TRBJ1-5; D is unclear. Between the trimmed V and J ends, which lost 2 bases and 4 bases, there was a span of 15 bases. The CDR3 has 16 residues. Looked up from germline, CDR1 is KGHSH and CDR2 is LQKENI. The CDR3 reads CASSPGRGSGNQPQHF. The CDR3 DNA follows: TGTGCCAGCTCACCAGGGCGGGGTTCTGGGAATCAGCCCCAGCATTTT.

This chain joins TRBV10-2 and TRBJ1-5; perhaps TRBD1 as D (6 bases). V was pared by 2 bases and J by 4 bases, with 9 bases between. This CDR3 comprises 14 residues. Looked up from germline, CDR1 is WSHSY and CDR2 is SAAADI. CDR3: CASSEGTLNQPQHF. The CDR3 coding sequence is TGCGCCAGCAGTGAGGGGACACTTAATCAGCCCCAGCATTTT.

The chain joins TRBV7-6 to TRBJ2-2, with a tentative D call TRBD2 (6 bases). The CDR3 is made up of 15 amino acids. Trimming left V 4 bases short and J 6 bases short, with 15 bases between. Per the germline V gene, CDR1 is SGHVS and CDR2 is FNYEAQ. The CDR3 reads CASSSSWGDAGELFF. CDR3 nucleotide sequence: TGTGCCAGCAGCTCCTCATGGGGGGATGCCGGGGAGCTGTTTTTT.

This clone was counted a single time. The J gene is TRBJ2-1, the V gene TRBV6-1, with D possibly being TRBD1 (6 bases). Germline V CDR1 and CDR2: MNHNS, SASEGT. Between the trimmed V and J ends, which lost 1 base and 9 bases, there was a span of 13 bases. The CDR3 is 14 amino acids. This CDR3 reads CASSEVRGRGEQFF. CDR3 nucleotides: TGTGCCAGCAGTGAAGTCAGGGGTAGGGGTGAGCAGTTCTTC.

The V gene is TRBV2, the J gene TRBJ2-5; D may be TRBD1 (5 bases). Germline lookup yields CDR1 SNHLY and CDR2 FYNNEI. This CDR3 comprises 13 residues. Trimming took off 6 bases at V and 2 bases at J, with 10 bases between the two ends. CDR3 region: CASSDDRQETQYF. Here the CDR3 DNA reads TGTGCCAGCAGCGATGACAGACAAGAGACCCAGTACTTC.

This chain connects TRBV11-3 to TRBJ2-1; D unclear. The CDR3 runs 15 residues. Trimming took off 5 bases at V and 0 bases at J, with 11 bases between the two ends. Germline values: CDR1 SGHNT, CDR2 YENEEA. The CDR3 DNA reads TGTGCCAGCAGCCGGAGTTTCAGCTCCTACAATGAGCAGTTCTTC. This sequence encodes CASSRSFSSYNEQFF.

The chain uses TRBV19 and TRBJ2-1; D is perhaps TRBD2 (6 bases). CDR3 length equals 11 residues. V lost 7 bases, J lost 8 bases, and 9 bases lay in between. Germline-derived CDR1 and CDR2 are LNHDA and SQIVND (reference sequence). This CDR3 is CASMGGYEQFF. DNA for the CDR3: TGTGCCAGTATGGGGGGTTATGAGCAGTTCTTC.

CDR3 DNA: TGTGCCTGGAGCGTGCGGGACAGAGGGAACACTGAAGCTTTCTTT. This codes for CAWSVRDRGNTEAFF. This sequence joins TRBV30 and TRBJ1-1; 7 positions agree with TRBD1. Germline-derived CDR1 and CDR2 are GTSNPN and SVGIG (reference sequence). After removal of 3 bases from V and 1 base from J, the junction contained 8 bases not matched to a gene. The CDR3 contains 15 residues.

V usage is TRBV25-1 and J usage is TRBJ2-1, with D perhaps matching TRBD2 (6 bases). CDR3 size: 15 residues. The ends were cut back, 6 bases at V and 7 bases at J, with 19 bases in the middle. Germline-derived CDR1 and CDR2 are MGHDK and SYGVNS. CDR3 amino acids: CASSSTGTSTNEQFF. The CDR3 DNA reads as TGTGCCAGCAGCTCAACCGGGACTTCTACAAATGAGCAGTTCTTC.

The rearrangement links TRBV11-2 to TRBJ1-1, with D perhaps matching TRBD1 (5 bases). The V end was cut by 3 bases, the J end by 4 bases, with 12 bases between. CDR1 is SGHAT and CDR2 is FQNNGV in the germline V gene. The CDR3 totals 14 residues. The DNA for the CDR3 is TGTGCCAGCAGCTTCACGGGGGGAAGCACTGAAGCTTTCTTT. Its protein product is CASSFTGGSTEAFF.

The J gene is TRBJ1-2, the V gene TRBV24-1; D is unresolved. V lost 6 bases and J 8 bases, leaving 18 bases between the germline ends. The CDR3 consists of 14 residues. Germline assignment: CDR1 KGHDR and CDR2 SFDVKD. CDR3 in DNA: TGTGCCACCAGTACTACCGGTATCTCGGGAGGCTACACCTTC. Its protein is CATSTTGISGGYTF.

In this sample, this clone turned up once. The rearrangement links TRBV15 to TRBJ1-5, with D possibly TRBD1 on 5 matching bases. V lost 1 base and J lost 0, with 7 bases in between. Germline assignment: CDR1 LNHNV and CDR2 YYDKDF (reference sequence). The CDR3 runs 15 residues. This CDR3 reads CATSRGRGSNQPQHF. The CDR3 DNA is TGTGCCACCAGCAGAGGGAGGGGTAGCAATCAGCCCCAGCATTTT.